The source of this TCR beta chain is a study of blood T cell repertoires in COVID-19. Study-level background: PBMCs, B-cell-depleted T cells, or T cells provided the cDNA or gDNA that made up the material.

Patients in Seattle were enrolled during active infection, then followed longitudinally. The V end lost 4 bases, the J end lost 5 bases, and 9 bases lay between the germline ends. CDR1 is SGHRS and CDR2 is YFSETQ in the germline V gene. The CDR3 spans 13 residues. As originally analysed: Reference gene primer amplification gave estimated nucleated cell counts. The repertoire was sequenced with immunoSEQ multiplex PCR; TCRdb's copy has only in-frame clones and lacks some. V, J and clone size derive from that table, while D and trimming were established from the DNA sequence. The sample comprises about 170,000 clones, approximately 86% of which are singletons, and roughly 7% rests with the top ten.

This receptor was taken from a woman aged 40 to 50 with COVID-19, enrolled during active disease. The sample was peripheral blood. The rearrangement uses TRBV5-1 and TRBJ2-2; no clear D gene. This chain's CDR3 is CASSPLSTGELFF. The CDR3 DNA is TGCGCCAGCAGCCCACTTAGTACCGGGGAGCTGTTTTTT.